This T cell receptor (beta chain) derives from a study of graft-versus-host responses after intestinal transplantation. Study details: Recipients had multivisceral, liver-intestinal, or isolated intestinal transplants.

Points from the study as a whole: Declines in HvG clones occurring early post-transplant were associated with peak circulating GvH clone levels. In recipient marrow, GvH clones were found, and some appeared first in ileum or blood.

With respect to this clone: What it binds is unknown.

Generated by immunoSEQ multiplex PCR, the TCRdb table keeps only in-frame clones and is missing some. The sample has 96,000 or so clones; 90% to 95% are singletons. The sequenced sample was unstimulated CD4+ T cells sorted from spleen or lymph node cells, obtained before intestinal transplant. The receptor's source is a human donor who received an intestinal transplant.

CDR3 bases: TGTGCCAGCTCACCACCGACAGGGCAGCACACTGAAGCTTTCTTT. Residues: CASSPPTGQHTEAFF. V gene TRBV18 combines with J gene TRBJ1-1, with TRBD1 identical over 7 bases. The CDR3 runs 15 residues. The germline gives CDR1 KGHSH, CDR2 LQKENI. With 0 bases clipped from V and 3 bases from J, the junction kept 4 bases outside the gene matches.